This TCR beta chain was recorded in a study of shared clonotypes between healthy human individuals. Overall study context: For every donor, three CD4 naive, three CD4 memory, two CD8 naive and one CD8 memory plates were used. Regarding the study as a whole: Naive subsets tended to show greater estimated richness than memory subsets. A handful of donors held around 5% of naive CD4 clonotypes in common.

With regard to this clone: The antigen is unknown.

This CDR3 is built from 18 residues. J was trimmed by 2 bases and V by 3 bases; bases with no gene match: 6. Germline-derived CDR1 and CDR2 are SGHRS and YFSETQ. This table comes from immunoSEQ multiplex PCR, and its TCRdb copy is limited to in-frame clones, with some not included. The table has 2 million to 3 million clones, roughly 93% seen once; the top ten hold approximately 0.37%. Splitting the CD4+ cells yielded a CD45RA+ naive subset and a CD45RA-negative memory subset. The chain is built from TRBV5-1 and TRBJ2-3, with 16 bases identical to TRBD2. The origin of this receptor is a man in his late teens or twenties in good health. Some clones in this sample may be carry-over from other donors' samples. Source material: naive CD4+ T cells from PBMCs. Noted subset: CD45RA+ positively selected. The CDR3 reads CASSSGTSGRAATDTQYF. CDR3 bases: TGCGCCAGCAGCTCGGGGACTAGCGGGAGGGCCGCCACAGATACGCAGTATTTT.